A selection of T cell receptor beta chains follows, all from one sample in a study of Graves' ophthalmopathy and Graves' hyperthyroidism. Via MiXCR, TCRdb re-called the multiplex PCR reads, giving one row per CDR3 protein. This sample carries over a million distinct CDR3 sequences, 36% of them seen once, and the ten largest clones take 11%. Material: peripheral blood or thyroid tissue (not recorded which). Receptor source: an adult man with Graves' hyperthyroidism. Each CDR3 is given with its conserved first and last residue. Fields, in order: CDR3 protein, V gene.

CDR3 protein: CASSESGYSYEQYF; V gene: TRBV10-2
CDR3 protein: CSSWVPNTEAFF; V gene: TRBV29-1
CDR3 protein: CASSRTGQNTGELYF; V gene: TRBV7-3
CDR3 protein: CATSDPTGEETQYF; V gene: TRBV15
CDR3 protein: CASSLAMIRYQETQYF; V gene: TRBV7-8
CDR3 protein: CAISESAAIMNTEAFF; V gene: TRBV10-3
CDR3 protein: CASSLGGVTEAFF; V gene: TRBV7-9
CDR3 protein: CASSQVGGSGSKSYEQYF; V gene: TRBV4-2
CDR3 protein: CAISEPGTGQSYTF; V gene: TRBV10-3
CDR3 protein: CASSLGSGPGNTIYF; V gene: TRBV11-2
CDR3 protein: CASIGANSGNTIYF; V gene: TRBV19
CDR3 protein: CASSEMGPEAFF; V gene: TRBV10-2
CDR3 protein: CASSRTGTSRDEQYF; V gene: TRBV14
CDR3 protein: CSATETSGSDHSRETQYF; V gene: TRBV20-1
CDR3 protein: CASSEVAANQPQHF; V gene: TRBV2
CDR3 protein: CSARAPGLPYEQYF; V gene: TRBV20-1
CDR3 protein: CATSRGVGLNTEAFF; V gene: TRBV15
CDR3 protein: CATSDQRGRTDTQYF; V gene: TRBV24-1
CDR3 protein: CASSLANYGYEQYF; V gene: TRBV7-2
CDR3 protein: CATDRLAGYTF; V gene: TRBV2
CDR3 protein: CARHQTGNGYTF; V gene: TRBV25-1
CDR3 protein: CSVAPGGNTIYF; V gene: TRBV20-1
CDR3 protein: CASSVGKVETQYF; V gene: TRBV9
CDR3 protein: CATSKGQGAGGANVLTF; V gene: TRBV15
CDR3 protein: CASSRATTYEQYF; V gene: TRBV7-8
CDR3 protein: CSASEGGAGVDEQYF; V gene: TRBV20-1
CDR3 protein: CASSLFGRKSRTLYEQYF; V gene: TRBV7-9
CDR3 protein: CASSDHAGQGDSPLHF; V gene: TRBV10-1
CDR3 protein: CASFGRAYEQYF; V gene: TRBV7-9
CDR3 protein: CASRSVETQYF; V gene: TRBV6-6
CDR3 protein: CASLPGDGGAYEQYF; V gene: TRBV27
CDR3 protein: CASSLVGGRGTQYF; V gene: TRBV7-2
CDR3 protein: CASSLVPPGLAGYEQYF; V gene: TRBV7-9
CDR3 protein: CAISAEGYEQYF; V gene: TRBV10-3
CDR3 protein: CATSRDAGDSTEKLFF; V gene: TRBV15
CDR3 protein: CAAGRGPETQYF; V gene: TRBV19
CDR3 protein: CAIRTTGEGTYEQYF; V gene: TRBV10-3
CDR3 protein: CASSYSTWGSEQYF; V gene: TRBV10-2
CDR3 protein: CASSFQGEETQYF; V gene: TRBV7-9
CDR3 protein: CATGGRNTEAFF; V gene: TRBV7-9
CDR3 protein: CASSSQQQGIPGELFF; V gene: TRBV7-6
CDR3 protein: CSVPHENQETQYF; V gene: TRBV29-1
CDR3 protein: CASSGTAHSNQPQHF; V gene: TRBV12-3/TRBV12-4
CDR3 protein: CASAPGTGRYQPQHF; V gene: TRBV2
CDR3 protein: CATSSAQGQGAETQYF; V gene: TRBV24-1
CDR3 protein: CASSHGTSTQETQYF; V gene: TRBV4-1
CDR3 protein: CASRSDRNQNGYTF; V gene: TRBV2
CDR3 protein: CASTQIGSSYEQYF; V gene: TRBV2
CDR3 protein: CASSGVSGPINYGYTF; V gene: TRBV2
CDR3 protein: CASSLIGSGETQYF; V gene: TRBV7-3
CDR3 protein: CASTTGRGTEAFF; V gene: TRBV19
CDR3 protein: CASGLAESFYEQYF; V gene: TRBV7-9
CDR3 protein: CASSLWDRGYTEAFF; V gene: TRBV5-6
CDR3 protein: CASSFDYRETQYF; V gene: TRBV7-9